The sequence of this TCR beta chain was determined in a study of control samples from healthy donors and cancer patients. This table comes from immunoSEQ multiplex PCR, and its TCRdb copy is limited to in-frame clones, with some not included. The data show approximately 130,000 clones, with 70% to 90% seen just once and approximately 2.9% held by the top ten. From germline, CDR1 is MNHNS and CDR2 SASEGT. Trimming left V 3 bases short and J 11 bases short, with 13 bases between. This CDR3 has 12 amino acids. A single count supports this clone. The TCR comes from a man aged 55 to 70 in good health. The chain joins TRBV6-1 to TRBJ1-1, with a tentative D call TRBD1 (6 bases). Sample: blood. The CDR3 is CASSDQGNWAFF. For the CDR3, the DNA is TGTGCCAGCAGTGATCAGGGGAACTGGGCTTTCTTT.